This T cell receptor (beta chain) was found in a study of cytomegalovirus exposure and HLA in healthy donors (dated by TCRdb to 2017 to 2019). General notes on the study: An earlier analysis of approximately 600 of the donors reported about 250 Gb of sequence data and some 100 million unique TCR beta sequences from about 200 million T cells. HLA typing covered class I and class II loci at four-digit resolution. To predict cytomegalovirus infection status, the study brought together high-throughput TCR immunosequencing, statistical association of individual TCRs with disease status, and machine learning. All discovery cohort repertoires had been generated using a single sequencing platform. In a later genetic analysis, genome-wide SNP genotypes for about 65% of the 666 donors were used, and that subset was treated as a discovery cohort. Among about 410 genotyped donors of the cohort, an average of roughly 230,000 unique TCR beta nucleotide sequences was sequenced per donor, of which about 18% were non-productive. In an earlier analysis of a few hundred of the donors, high-throughput TCR beta sequencing was used to judge whether each TCR beta V gene segment behaved as functional or pseudogenic. Four or five DR-DQ haplotypes were handled as single units for association and clustering, since linkage in the cohort was strong. Rather than drawing on any new phenotypic data, the later analysis identified candidate immune exposures from TCR beta sequences and the way those sequences occurred across donors. Of the roughly 400 genotyped donors, over 70% fell in the genetic ancestry cluster associated with self-reported Caucasian donors. Using immunosequencing, the study profiled T cell repertoires from around 680 subjects and related those repertoires to cytomegalovirus serostatus. Typing coverage differed by locus: A, B, C, DRB1 and DQB1 were typed in about 620-630 donors, DQA1 in about 510, DPA1 in 606, and DPB1 in just under 490. An early release covering 550 to 700 HLA-typed donors comprised about 300 gigabases of sequencing data and some 79 million unique TCR sequences. Along with the roughly 670-subject first cohort, a separate validation cohort of over a hundred different subjects was used. In a later analysis, previously published TCR beta repertoires from 600 to 850 donors were re-analyzed and high-resolution HLA genotyping was added so that TCR occurrence patterns could be studied. Donor age, sex, ethnicity and CMV serostatus were compiled alongside the repertoire data. The study was designed to test whether signatures of past pathogen exposure could be identified by cataloging public T cell receptors.

The library was generated by the immunoSEQ multiplex PCR assay. The multiplex PCR relied on a mix of 60 forward primers for TCR Vbeta segments and 13 reverse primers for TCR Jbeta segments. A multiplex PCR assay on genomic DNA amplified the CDR3 region of rearranged TCR beta genes. Amplified TCR beta libraries were sequenced as 87-base-pair reads on the Illumina HiSeq System. The original pipeline was this. In a later analysis, 80 million or so unique TCR beta chains were counted across the 650 to 750 repertoires, and roughly 11 million of these chains were shared by at least two donors. Raw reads were error-corrected and collapsed into unique sequences by a nearest-neighbor algorithm in which closely related sequences were merged to remove PCR and sequencing errors. CDR3 sequences were aligned to IMGT reference sequences to assign V, D and J gene segments. For a sequence to be retained, a match of at least six nucleotides to both a V gene segment and a J gene segment was required. Rearrangements were called productive when the CDR3 lacked stop codons and stayed in frame with V and J; all others were non-productive. Following IMGT convention, CDR3 was defined as the stretch from the second conserved V-encoded cysteine up to the conserved J-encoded phenylalanine. Sequences without an unambiguous match to a single V gene segment were excluded from the earlier analysis of several hundred of the donors. An earlier analysis of 550 to 650 of the donors classified V segments as functional when productive rearrangements were above 56.7% and as segregating when the standard deviation between donors was above 5%. A statistical classification framework was built for diagnosing cytomegalovirus status from the catalog of TCR beta chain sequences. In a later analysis, V and J genes were assigned by comparing TCR nucleotide sequences against IMGT/GENE-DB human TR gene sequences. A later analysis assigned CDR3 sequences and most-parsimonious VDJ recombination scenarios with the TCRdist pipeline. In a later analysis, each TCR beta chain was defined by its CDR3 amino acid sequence together with its V-gene family, and reads without a unique V-gene family were excluded. To address suspected cross-contamination and a sequencing artifact, a later analysis removed 592 highly shared, low-generation-probability nucleotide sequences. In a later analysis, a clonal expansion index was calculated for each public chain from normalized within-repertoire ranks of inferred template counts. In a later analysis, generation probabilities were computed with a VDJ recombination model fitted to out-of-frame rearrangements, and the resulting probabilities were checked against IGoR. Hypergeometric tests were used in a later analysis to score TCR-TCR, TCR-HLA and TCR-CMV co-occurrence, with a repertoire-size bias correction applied to the TCR pairs. To estimate false discovery rates, a later analysis permuted the HLA or CMV assignments 20 times. A later analysis grouped co-occurring TCRs with DBSCAN, adding TCRdist sequence similarity when clustering within HLA-allele-positive subsets. Co-occurrence clustering excluded repertoires with fewer than 30,000 or more than 120,000 public chains, plus five with anomalous nucleotide sharing. The clones in this table, taken by TCRdb from immuneACCESS, are in-frame only. Not every clone is retained; where verified, under half of the shortfall comes from an unresolved V gene, and the cause of the rest is unknown. D and trimming were read from the DNA, whereas the V and J calls and clone size are those reported in that table. The sample's clone listing holds roughly 74,000 clones. The leading ten clones occupy around 7.2% of the sample.

In the case of this clone: Its antigen is not yet known.

The cohort comprised several hundred healthy bone marrow donors. At the time of sampling, all cohort members were nominally healthy, though unrecorded immune exposures were likely present. The donor tested CMV seropositive, placing the donor among the 290 or so seropositive members of the cohort. A peripheral blood sample was collected from each donor, and TCR beta sequencing was performed on peripheral blood mononuclear cells. Genomic DNA was extracted from the blood cell samples with the Qiagen DNeasy Blood Extraction Kit. On the study overall, not on this receptor specifically: A further reported finding was that TCR beta sequences accurately predicted the HLA-A and HLA-B alleles for most subjects in the first cohort. In a later genetic analysis, a missense DCLRE1C variant was associated with V-gene and J-gene trimming of TCR beta chains, and the association was replicated in an independent cohort. In a later analysis, HLA-associated TCR beta chains showed more clonal expansion and lower generation probabilities than non-associated chains that were equally common. The study gave a list of 150 to 200 TCR beta chains associated with cytomegalovirus. An earlier analysis of approximately 500 of the donors showed that most TCR beta V segments appeared in productive rearrangements either about 87% or about 30% of the time, which broadly matched IMGT annotations. A later analysis found that most CMV-associated TCR beta chains appeared HLA-restricted, with HLA associations seemingly driven largely by CMV exposure. Immune exposure information for the cohort was limited to CMV serostatus. Specific HLA alleles were associated with 15,000 to 20,000 TCR beta sequences at a false discovery rate of 0.05 in a later analysis. Some 16 rarely observed V segments, including chromosome 9 orphons, were excluded from the earlier analysis of almost 600 of the donors because counts were too low. A later analysis reported that several top co-occurrence clusters appeared linked to parvovirus B19, influenza, CMV and Epstein-Barr virus. In a later analysis, TCR association rates were found to vary across HLA loci, with the most associated TCRs seen for DRB1 alleles and the fewest for HLA-C alleles. The authors suggested that the approach could potentially be generalized to other disease states and immunological phenotypes. While some public TCRs were present in many individuals, most TCR sequences turned up only very rarely across donors. When HLA alleles, especially DR and DQ, strongly co-occurred, attributing TCR associations to individual alleles was difficult. Roughly uniform sequencing depth across donors was assumed in presence/absence analyses, although this assumption may not hold. The classifier was reported to diagnose cytomegalovirus status with high specificity and sensitivity in both the original cohort and the validation cohort. A cluster of highly shared sequence variants was judged likely to represent a technical artifact of the sequencing pipeline. In this cohort, only TCR beta chains were sequenced, and detectable features were limited by the absence of alpha or paired-chain data. Correlated functional status among segregating V segments might be attributable to linkage disequilibrium, but an unknown experimental factor could not be ruled out. Because some donors lacked HLA typing at each locus, the association tests relied only on the typed subset. Three of the identified cytomegalovirus-associated TCR beta chains were confirmed in vitro to be specific for cytomegalovirus antigens. A later genetic analysis reported fewer N-insertions in productive TCRs among donors in an Asian-associated ancestry cluster than the roughly 720-donor mean.

The sample taken for sequencing was PBMCs. The TCR was taken from a female donor in good health and CMV-seropositive.

The CDR3 sequence is CASTSQEGVLKLFF. The DNA sequence is TGTGCCAGCACTAGTCAGGAGGGCGTATTAAAACTGTTTTTT. This sequence uses TRBV6-1 and TRBJ1-4; the D gene lacks a confident call. Measured from the cysteine to the phenylalanine, the CDR3 is 14 residues long. CDR3 DNA is the only sequence kept; it has 42 bases, read in frame from the first base. The germline V gene encodes CDR1 MNHNS and CDR2 SASEGT. V lost 7 bases and J lost 10 bases; the stretch between them is 19 bases long.